Presented here are 7 T cell receptor beta chains from one specimen sequenced in a study of shared clonotypes between healthy human individuals. The repertoire was sequenced with immunoSEQ multiplex PCR; TCRdb's copy has only in-frame clones and lacks some. The sample carries about 550,000 clones, around 95% recorded once. Naive CD8 cells lacked CD45RO and underwent positive selection for CCR7, leaving out terminally differentiated effector memory CD45RA+ cells. Specimen: naive CD8+ T cells sorted from blood. The receptors derive from a woman aged 25 to 39 in good health.

The chain combines TRBV7-7 with TRBJ1-3; D call uncertain. Germline CDR1 SSHAT, CDR2 FNYEAQ (reference sequence). Trimming left V 1 base short and J 2 bases short, with 9 bases between. This CDR3 spans 15 amino acids. CDR3 DNA sequence: TGTGCCAGCAGCTTAGGCCCCGGGACTGGAAACACCATATATTTT. Translation gives CASSLGPGTGNTIYF.

This clone has a single count. The J gene is TRBJ1-1, the V gene TRBV29-1, with no clear D. CDR1 and CDR2 from the germline V gene are SQVTM and ANQGSEA. The CDR3 sequence is 13 residues long. V shed 0 bases and J shed 7 bases, with 12 bases lying between them. The CDR3 here is CSVEDGSSSEAFF. CDR3 DNA: TGCAGCGTTGAAGACGGGTCCTCTAGTGAAGCTTTCTTT.

There are a few counts of this clone. The gene calls are TRBV28 and TRBJ1-1; tentatively, D is TRBD1 (6 bases). V lost 5 bases and J 8 bases, leaving 15 bases between the germline ends. The CDR3 has 13 amino acids. Germline V lookup: CDR1 MDHEN, CDR2 SYDVKM. The CDR3 spells CASSRFRGQEAFF. The CDR3 region has the DNA TGTGCCAGCAGTCGTTTTAGAGGACAGGAAGCTTTCTTT.

In regard to this clone: Other DNA sequences in the same sample also yield this CDR3. The chain carries TRBV27 and TRBJ2-7; D remains unclear. Germline V lookup: CDR1 MNHEY, CDR2 SMNVEV (reference sequence). Between the trimmed V and J ends, which lost 4 bases and 1 base, there was a span of 5 bases. The CDR3 runs 12 residues. CDR3 nucleotide sequence: TGTGCCAGCAGTTCGCCGTCCTACGAGCAGTACTTC. Translated, it gives CASSSPSYEQYF.

This clone was seen a few times. This chain joins TRBV6-5 and TRBJ1-5; D remains ambiguous. The V end lost 5 bases, the J end lost 1 base, and 6 bases lay between the germline ends. CDR3 length: 13 residues. CDR1 and CDR2 from the germline V gene are MNHEY and SVGAGI. CDR3 region: CASSQDSNQPQHF. The CDR3 DNA is TGTGCCAGCAGTCAAGACAGCAATCAGCCCCAGCATTTT.

The rearrangement joins TRBV29-1 to TRBJ1-2, with 8 bases aligning to TRBD1. V was clipped by 7 bases and J by 3 bases; unmatched bases: 7. This CDR3 region has 13 residues. CDR1 and CDR2 from the germline V gene are SQVTM and ANQGSEA. CDR3 protein: CSAQDRVDYGYTF. CDR3 bases: TGCAGCGCCCAGGACAGGGTGGACTATGGCTACACCTTC.

The rearrangement uses TRBV2 and TRBJ2-7; 9 nucleotides match TRBD1. CDR1 is SNHLY and CDR2 is FYNNEI in the germline V gene. This CDR3 region has 13 residues. The junction had 8 bases not matched to a gene; V was cut back by 8 bases and J by 6 bases. The CDR3 coding sequence is TGTGCCAGCGCCGGGACAGGGACAAGCGAGCAGTACTTC. Protein: CASAGTGTSEQYF.